This is a list of T cell receptor beta chains from one sample in a study of long-term antiretroviral therapy in people with HIV. TCRdb's table, derived via immunoSEQ multiplex PCR, lists solely in-frame clones and lacks some. The repertoire has almost 30,000 clones, 75% to 90% of them found once; the top ten carry around 9%. This specimen was unsorted PBMCs, taken 3.2 years before starting antiretroviral therapy. The receptors here all came from a man in his fifties or sixties with HIV. The CDR3 runs from the conserved cysteine through the conserved F or W. D genes are given only for firm matches. Size values are once, few and many counts, or a class for expanded clones, and some rows have none.

d_call | j_call | v_call | clone_size | cdr3_aa | cdr3_nt
- | TRBJ1-2 | TRBV21-1 | - | CASSKALGRVDGYTF | TGTGCCAGCAGCAAAGCGCTCGGCAGGGTGGACGGCTACACCTTC
- | TRBJ2-7 | TRBV19 | - | CASSTGDSIWEQYF | TGTGCCAGTAGTACGGGGGACAGTATTTGGGAGCAGTACTTC
- | TRBJ2-1 | TRBV9 | - | CASSSHLPGSYNEQFF | TGTGCCAGCAGCTCCCATCTCCCCGGCTCCTACAATGAGCAGTTCTTC
- | TRBJ1-4 | TRBV5-1 | - | CASSTMSGGGNEKLFF | TGCGCCAGCAGCACAATGTCGGGAGGGGGTAATGAAAAACTGTTTTTT
TRBD1 | TRBJ2-3 | TRBV30 | once | CAWSASGTGSFPDTQYF | TGTGCCTGGAGTGCATCCGGGACAGGGTCGTTCCCAGATACGCAGTATTTT
TRBD1 | TRBJ2-5 | TRBV29-1 | - | CSATGTEETQYF | TGCAGCGCAACCGGGACAGAAGAGACCCAGTACTTC
TRBD2 | TRBJ2-2 | TRBV5-1 | - | CASSSTGGGTGELFF | TGCGCCAGCAGCTCAACGGGAGGAGGCACCGGGGAGCTGTTTTTT
- | TRBJ1-1 | TRBV19 | once | CASSISGTVNTEAFF | TGTGCCAGTAGTATATCGGGGACTGTGAACACTGAAGCTTTCTTT
TRBD1 | TRBJ2-7 | TRBV4-3 | - | CASSQGQGPLYEQYF | TGCGCCAGCAGCCAAGGACAGGGCCCCCTCTACGAGCAGTACTTC
- | TRBJ1-3 | TRBV7-6 | - | CASSLQISGNTIYF | TGTGCCAGCAGTCTACAAATCTCTGGAAACACCATATATTTT
TRBD2 | TRBJ2-5 | TRBV5-1 | - | CATNQGLAGGQETQYF | TGCGCCACCAACCAGGGACTAGCGGGGGGCCAAGAGACCCAGTACTTC
- | TRBJ2-2 | TRBV6-6 | - | CASRSTGANTGELFF | TGTGCCAGCAGGTCGACCGGGGCTAACACCGGGGAGCTGTTTTTT
- | TRBJ2-7 | TRBV5-1 | - | CASSLSHQWEQYF | TGCGCCAGCAGCTTATCACACCAGTGGGAGCAGTACTTC
- | TRBJ2-2 | TRBV6-5 | - | CASNIGNTGELFF | TGTGCCAGCAATATAGGGAACACCGGGGAGCTGTTTTTT
- | TRBJ2-7 | TRBV18 | - | CASSPDRDSWYF | TGTGCCAGCTCACCTGACAGGGACTCTTGGTACTTC
- | TRBJ2-7 | TRBV7-3 | - | CASSRRGRGQQGTYDHEQYF | TGTGCCAGCAGCCGAAGGGGGCGGGGGCAGCAGGGTACCTACGACCACGAGCAGTACTTC
- | TRBJ1-4 | TRBV6-5 | - | CASSMLGNNEKLFF | TGTGCCAGCAGCATGCTCGGAAATAATGAAAAACTGTTTTTT